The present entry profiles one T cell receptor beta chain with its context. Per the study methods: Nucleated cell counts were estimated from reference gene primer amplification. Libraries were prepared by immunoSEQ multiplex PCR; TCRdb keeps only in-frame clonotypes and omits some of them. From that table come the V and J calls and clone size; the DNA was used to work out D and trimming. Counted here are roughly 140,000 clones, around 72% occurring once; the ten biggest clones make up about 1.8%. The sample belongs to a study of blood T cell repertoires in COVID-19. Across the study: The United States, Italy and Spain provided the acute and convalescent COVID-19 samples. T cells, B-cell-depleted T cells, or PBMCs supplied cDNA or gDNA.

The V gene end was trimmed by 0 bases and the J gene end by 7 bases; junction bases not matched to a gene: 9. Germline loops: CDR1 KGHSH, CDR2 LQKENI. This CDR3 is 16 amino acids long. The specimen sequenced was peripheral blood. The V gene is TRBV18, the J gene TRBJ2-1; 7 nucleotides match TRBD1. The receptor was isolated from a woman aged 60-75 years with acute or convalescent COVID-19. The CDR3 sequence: CASSPPGTVRKNEQFF. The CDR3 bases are TGTGCCAGCTCACCACCGGGGACAGTCCGGAAGAATGAGCAGTTCTTC.